The 22 T cell receptor beta chains given below trace back to one sample, sequenced in a study of control samples from healthy donors and cancer patients (dated by TCRdb to 2020 to 2022). Libraries were constructed by the immunoSEQ multiplex PCR assay. Not all clones reach the TCRdb copy of this immuneACCESS table, which keeps in-frame sequences only. Checked studies attribute under half of the gap to unresolved V genes and leave the rest unexplained. The sample table records 110,000 or so clones; approximately 82% of these occur just once. Together, the top ten hold under 8.5% of the sample. Sequenced material: blood. The receptors derive from a man aged 18 to 29 in good health.

The sample holds a few counts of this clone. V gene TRBV30 combines with J gene TRBJ2-7; either TRBD1 or TRBD2 may fit D (5 bases each). Germline CDR1 GTSNPN, CDR2 SVGIG (reference sequence). This CDR3 contains 13 residues. V dropped 6 bases and J dropped 4 bases, with 16 bases sitting between them. As DNA, the CDR3 is TGTGCCTGCAATCGGGGCTTCACGTACGAGCAGTACTTC. Translating it yields CACNRGFTYEQYF.

This clone was detected only once. V gene TRBV20-1 combines with J gene TRBJ1-5; D is perhaps TRBD1 (5 bases). Trimming pared 3 bases from V and 2 bases from J, leaving 8 bases between. The CDR3 runs to 13 residues. The V gene's germline CDR1 is DFQATT and CDR2 SNEGSKA (reference sequence). This CDR3 reads CSASRGGNQPQHF. CDR3 sequence (DNA): TGCAGTGCTAGTAGAGGGGGCAATCAGCCCCAGCATTTT.

The chain recombines TRBV5-6 with TRBJ2-2; 9 nucleotides line up with TRBD1. After removal of 5 bases from V and 5 bases from J, the junction contained 7 bases not matched to a gene. The CDR3 runs to 15 residues. Germline CDR1 is SGHDT and CDR2 is YYEEEE. The DNA for the CDR3 is TGTGCCAGCAGATTCGGACAGGGGTCGACCGGGGAGCTGTTTTTT. As protein: CASRFGQGSTGELFF. Using reference TRBV5-6 and TRBJ2-2 for the parts outside the CDR3, the full variable domain is DAGVTQSPTHLIKTRGQQVTLRCSPKSGHDTVSWYQQALGQGPQFIFQYYEEEERQRGNFPDRFSGHQFPNYSSELNVNALLLGDSALYLCASRFGQGSTGELFFGEGSRLTVL.

J is TRBJ1-1 and V is TRBV5-6; tentative D call: TRBD1 (6 bases). This CDR3 is 15 amino acids long. Germline CDR1 is SGHDT and CDR2 is YYEEEE. The V gene lost 1 base and the J gene lost 1 base, with 11 bases spanning the gap. CDR3 sequence: CASSLYGQRNTEAFF. For the CDR3, the DNA is TGTGCCAGCAGCTTGTACGGACAGCGGAACACTGAAGCTTTCTTT. Filled out from reference TRBV5-6 and TRBJ1-1, the complete variable domain reads DAGVTQSPTHLIKTRGQQVTLRCSPKSGHDTVSWYQQALGQGPQFIFQYYEEEERQRGNFPDRFSGHQFPNYSSELNVNALLLGDSALYLCASSLYGQRNTEAFFGQGTRLTVV.

V gene TRBV4-2 combines with J gene TRBJ1-2; 7 bases map to TRBD1. J lost 4 bases, V lost 4 bases, and 18 bases had no gene match. CDR3 length equals 18 residues. Germline assignment: CDR1 LGHNA and CDR2 YNFKEQ. CDR3 protein: CASSPRAGKGAMSYGYTF. CDR3 bases: TGTGCCAGCAGCCCCCGAGCTGGGAAGGGGGCGATGTCCTATGGCTACACCTTC.

This chain uses TRBV13 with TRBJ1-1, with D possibly matching TRBD1 (6 bases). V dropped 4 bases and J dropped 0 bases, with 15 bases sitting between them. The CDR3 contains 16 residues. Germline V gene sequence: CDR1 PRHDT, CDR2 FYEKMQ (reference sequence). CDR3 protein: CASSSGAGLMNTEAFF. The CDR3 DNA is TGTGCCAGCAGCTCAGGGGCAGGGCTCATGAACACTGAAGCTTTCTTT.

The chain is built from TRBV11-2 and TRBJ2-7; 8 nucleotides agree with TRBD1. Germline V lookup: CDR1 SGHAT, CDR2 FQNNGV. The CDR3 spans 14 residues. The V gene end was trimmed by 5 bases and the J gene end by 3 bases; junction bases not matched to a gene: 6. CDR3 loop: CASSIRQGNYEQYV. CDR3 DNA: TGTGCCAGCAGCATTCGACAGGGGAACTACGAGCAGTACGTC.

Comment on this clone: The junction departs from the called germline gene at one end, perhaps through a read error. CDR3 protein: CASRLGTGGNSPLHF. The CDR3 nucleotides are TGTGCCAGCCGTTTAGGGACAGGGGGCAATTCACCCCTCCACTTT. The chain links TRBV27 to TRBJ1-6; 12 positions agree with TRBD1. Germline assignment: CDR1 MNHEY and CDR2 SMNVEV (reference sequence). This CDR3 region has 15 residues.

V usage is TRBV10-1 and J usage is TRBJ2-3; 8 bases fit TRBD1. V trimming: 9 bases; J trimming: 6 bases; junction bases outside the gene matches: 11. CDR3 length: 14 residues. From germline, CDR1 is WNHNN and CDR2 SYGVQD (reference sequence). The CDR3 DNA reads as TGCGCCAGTAGCTGGAGTACAGGGGGGGATACGCAGTATTTT. As protein: CASSWSTGGDTQYF.

This clone was seen a single time. The chain links TRBV14 to TRBJ2-2, with 7 positions matching TRBD2. There are 18 residues in the CDR3. Germline-derived CDR1 and CDR2 are SGHDN and FVKESK. V lost 0 bases, J lost 0 bases, and 7 bases stayed unmatched. The CDR3 DNA is TGTGCCAGCAGCCAAGATCACATGGGGGGGACGAACACCGGGGAGCTGTTTTTT. Encoded protein: CASSQDHMGGTNTGELFF.

The chain joins TRBV5-1 to TRBJ2-1; D remains ambiguous. V dropped 4 bases and J dropped 0 bases, with 11 bases sitting between them. The CDR3 length is 15 residues. Germline V gives CDR1 SGHRS, CDR2 YFSETQ. The CDR3 loop reads CASSPDIRSYNEQFF. The CDR3 DNA sequence: TGCGCCAGCAGCCCCGACATACGCTCCTACAATGAGCAGTTCTTC.

A few counts support this clone. The sample carries other DNA sequences with the same CDR3. This rearrangement joins TRBV6-5 to TRBJ1-2, with D unclear. V lost 7 bases to trimming and J lost 5 bases, with 14 bases between them. Germline V CDR1 and CDR2: MNHEY, SVGAGI. This CDR3 contains 13 residues. CDR3 in amino acids: CASIAGGGYGYTF. The CDR3 DNA is TGTGCCAGCATCGCAGGTGGCGGGTATGGCTACACCTTC.

The chain couples TRBV7-8 to TRBJ2-7; 7 nucleotides align to TRBD1. Trimming removed 3 bases from V and 6 bases from J; junction bases left unmatched: 8. The CDR3 consists of 14 residues. The germline V gene has CDR1 SGHVS and CDR2 FQNEAQ. In DNA form, the CDR3 reads TGTGCCAGCAGCTTTGACAGGGAGTCGGGCGAGCAGTACTTC. Its protein is CASSFDRESGEQYF.

About this clone: A read error is likely, as this CDR3 ends without the conserved phenylalanine or tryptophan. It is unclear where the CDR3 begins or ends on the DNA, so no DNA is shown, and the CDR3 is as TCRdb lists it. The gene calls are TRBV6-5 and TRBJ2-7. The germline CDR1 and CDR2 sequences are MNHEY and SVGAGI. The CDR3 length is 14 residues, termini included. The CDR3 spells CASRKGPLDLRRVY.

The chain has TRBV28 and TRBJ1-2; possibly TRBD1 for D (6 bases). Trimming took 1 base from V and 4 from J, leaving 16 bases between them. This CDR3 has 16 residues. Germline CDR1 MDHEN, CDR2 SYDVKM. This chain's CDR3 is CASSLLMVGAAYGYTF. The CDR3, as DNA: TGTGCCAGCAGTTTATTGATGGTGGGGGCCGCCTATGGCTACACCTTC.

The V and J genes are TRBV11-2 and TRBJ2-7; TRBD1 agrees at 12 bases. CDR3 length: 17 residues. Germline values: CDR1 SGHAT, CDR2 FQNNGV. V shed 5 bases, J shed 0 bases, and the junction held 8 bases outside the gene matches. DNA for the CDR3: TGTGCCAGCAGCGCCCGGGACAGGGGGCAAATCTCCTACGAGCAGTACGTC. Protein: CASSARDRGQISYEQYV.

The chain carries TRBV14 and TRBJ1-6; D unclear. V was clipped by 5 bases and J by 7 bases, with 15 bases between them. This CDR3 comprises 15 residues. The germline CDR1 and CDR2 sequences are SGHDN and FVKESK. This chain's CDR3 is CASSDRRGGNSPLHF. The DNA for the CDR3 is TGTGCCAGCAGCGATAGGCGGGGTGGAAATTCACCCCTCCACTTT.

The V and J genes are TRBV7-9 and TRBJ1-1; TRBD1 matches 8 bases. Germline trimming cut 0 bases from V and 11 bases from J; bases unmatched to any gene: 2. Germline CDR1 SEHNR, CDR2 FQNEAQ (reference sequence). The CDR3 has 12 amino acids. The CDR3 loop is CASSLAQGAAFF. CDR3 nucleotide sequence: TGTGCCAGCAGCTTAGCCCAGGGGGCGGCTTTCTTT.

This clone was recorded a few times. V usage is TRBV5-1 and J usage is TRBJ2-2, with 8 bases that match TRBD2. The ends lost 1 base at V and 2 bases at J; junction bases unmatched: 4. The CDR3 is 16 amino acids. From germline, CDR1 is SGHRS and CDR2 YFSETQ. Here the CDR3 DNA reads TGCGCCAGCAGCTTGTCCAGCGGGGGTAACACCGGGGAGCTGTTTTTT. Amino acids: CASSLSSGGNTGELFF.

V and J are TRBV5-1 and TRBJ1-3, with D perhaps TRBD1 (5 bases). Germline lookup yields CDR1 SGHRS and CDR2 YFSETQ. Trimming cost V 5 bases and J 0 bases, with 9 bases left between them. This CDR3 has 14 residues. The CDR3 nucleotides are TGCGCCAGCAGTCAGGGACCCTCTGGAAACACCATATATTTT. Its protein product is CASSQGPSGNTIYF.

The V gene is TRBV11-2, the J gene TRBJ2-7; no firm D call. Germline-derived CDR1 and CDR2 are SGHAT and FQNNGV. Trimming removed 6 bases at V and 4 bases at J, with 10 bases between. The CDR3 extends over 12 amino acids. The CDR3 sequence is CASSRAQYEQYF. For the CDR3, the DNA is TGTGCCAGCAGTAGGGCCCAATACGAGCAGTACTTC. Based on the CDR3 plus reference TRBV11-2 and TRBJ2-7, the full variable domain is EAGVAQSPRYKIIEKRQSVAFWCNPISGHATLYWYQQILGQGPKLLIQFQNNGVVDDSQLPKDRFSAERLKGVDSTLKIQPAKLEDSAVYLCASSRAQYEQYFGPGTRLTVT.

The genes are TRBV7-6 and TRBJ2-7; 9 nucleotides line up with TRBD2. CDR3 size: 15 residues. Trimming removed 1 base from V and 3 bases from J; junction bases left unmatched: 4. Germline CDR1 reads SGHVS; CDR2 reads FNYEAQ. The CDR3 sequence is CASSLDPSGDYEQYF. CDR3 nucleotides: TGTGCCAGCAGCTTAGATCCTAGCGGGGACTACGAGCAGTACTTC.